In its sample, the clone carrying this TCR beta chain was seen once. This specimen belongs to a study of cytomegalovirus exposure and HLA in healthy donors. This CDR3 spans 15 amino acids. Germline V gene sequence: CDR1 SGHDT, CDR2 YYEEEE. J gave up 4 bases and V 4 bases, and 7 bases lay outside the gene matches. A multiplex PCR was run with 60 Vbeta primers and 13 Jbeta primers. Clones were sequenced by immunoSEQ multiplex PCR, and TCRdb holds only the in-frame ones, with some missing. In the table there are about 90,000 clones, roughly 72% of which are singletons. The sample comprised PBMCs. The receptor comes from a man younger than 40 in good health and CMV-seropositive. The chain couples TRBV5-6 to TRBJ1-1; 10 bases are a match to TRBD1. As DNA, the CDR3 is TGTGCCAGCAGCCCCCGGACAGGGGGGACCACTGAAGCTTTCTTT. This codes for CASSPRTGGTTEAFF.